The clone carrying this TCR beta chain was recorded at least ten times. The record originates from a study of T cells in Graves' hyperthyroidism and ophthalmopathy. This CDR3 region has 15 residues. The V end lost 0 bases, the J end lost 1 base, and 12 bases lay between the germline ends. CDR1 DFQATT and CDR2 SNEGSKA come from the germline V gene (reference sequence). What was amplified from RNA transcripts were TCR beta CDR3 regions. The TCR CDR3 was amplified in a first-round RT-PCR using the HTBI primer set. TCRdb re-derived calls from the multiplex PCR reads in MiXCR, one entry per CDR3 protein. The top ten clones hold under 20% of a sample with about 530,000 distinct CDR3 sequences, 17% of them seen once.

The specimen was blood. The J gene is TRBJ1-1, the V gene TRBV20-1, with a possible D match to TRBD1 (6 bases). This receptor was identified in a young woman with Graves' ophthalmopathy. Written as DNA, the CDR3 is TGCAGTGCTAGAGAGCTAGGGGGAGGGAACACTGAAGCTTTCTTT. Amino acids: CSARELGGGNTEAFF.